Reported below is one T cell receptor beta chain. This record comes from a study of control samples from healthy donors and cancer patients. Libraries were prepared by immunoSEQ multiplex PCR; TCRdb keeps only in-frame clonotypes and omits some of them. The data show tens of thousands of clones, around 90% seen once. Germline CDR1 SGHRS, CDR2 YFSETQ. This CDR3 is 15 amino acids long. Trimming took 7 bases from V and 0 from J; bases not matched to a gene: 7. The material sequenced was PBMCs. The chain employs TRBV5-1 and TRBJ2-3; 8 bases fit TRBD2. This TCR derives from a man aged 55 to 70 with colorectal cancer. The CDR3 DNA reads as TGCGCCAGCGCGGGGGGCGGACTAAGCACAGATACGCAGTATTTT. Amino acids: CASAGGGLSTDTQYF.